Below, 32 T cell receptor beta chains from the same sample are listed, as sequenced in a study of blood T cells in healthy people across ages. The authors ran a second PCR of roughly 6 to 12 cycles using a sample-barcoded 5' primer and a J-beta primer mix. TCRdb fed the 5' RACE reads into MiXCR, producing one record per CDR3 protein. The table includes roughly 560,000 distinct CDR3 sequences, more than 20% detected once. This sample also appeared in a second study, on T cells of mothers and their children.

The material sequenced was blood. Every receptor here comes from a boy aged 10-17 years in good health.

The J gene is TRBJ2-4, the V gene TRBV9; a possible D gene is TRBD1 (6 bases). The length of the CDR3 is 15 residues. Trimming removed 1 base from V and 4 bases from J, with 12 bases in between. The germline V gene has CDR1 SGDLS and CDR2 YYNGEE. CDR3 amino acids: CASSVYHREKNIQYF. DNA for the CDR3: TGTGCCAGCAGCGTATATCACAGGGAAAAAAACATTCAGTACTTC.

The sample holds a few counts of this clonotype. The chain is built from TRBV7-3 and TRBJ1-2, with TRBD1 as a possible D gene (6 bases). V lost 10 bases and J 7 bases, leaving 25 bases between the germline ends. Germline V gene sequence: CDR1 SGHTA, CDR2 FQGTGA. The CDR3 has 15 residues. The CDR3 bases are TGTGCCACGGCACTAGGGGCAGGGGATGTGCGTGGCTACACCTTC. As protein: CATALGAGDVRGYTF.

The V and J genes are TRBV24-1 and TRBJ2-7; D gene ambiguous. CDR3 length: 11 residues. Germline V gene data show CDR1 as KGHDR and CDR2 as SFDVKD. With 4 bases removed from V and 3 bases from J, the gap between germline ends came to 3 bases. The CDR3 reads CATSDGYEQYF. CDR3 coding DNA: TGTGCCACCAGTGACGGCTACGAGCAGTACTTC.

The gene calls are TRBV20-1 and TRBJ2-7, with TRBD1 as a possible D gene (6 bases). CDR1 is DFQATT and CDR2 is SNEGSKA in the germline V gene (reference sequence). The CDR3 has 16 residues. Deletions cut 0 bases from V and 2 bases from J, with 17 bases between. The DNA for the CDR3 is TGCAGTGCTAGAGATATGAGAGACAGGTTCCCCTACGAGCAGTACTTC. Amino acid sequence: CSARDMRDRFPYEQYF.

This clonotype was detected ten times or more. One end of the junction is discordant with germline, which a read error may explain. This rearrangement joins TRBV5-1 to TRBJ2-7, with D possibly being TRBD1 or TRBD2 (5 bases each). The CDR3 is 14 residues long. In germline, CDR1 is SGHRS, CDR2 YFSETQ. The CDR3 DNA reads TGTGCCAGCAGCTTTGGGACGGGACCCTACGAGCAGTACTTC. Protein: CASSFGTGPYEQYF.

The rearrangement links TRBV2 to TRBJ1-1; 7 bases fit TRBD1. The CDR3 is 12 amino acids. Unmatched junction bases numbered 8, after V lost 11 bases and J lost 5 bases. The V gene's germline CDR1 is SNHLY and CDR2 FYNNEI. The DNA for the CDR3 is TGTGCCGGAACAGGGGAAAGGACTGAAGCTTTCTTT. Its protein product is CAGTGERTEAFF.

This clonotype was recorded a few times. This chain connects TRBV6-2 or TRBV6-3 to TRBJ2-1; 7 bases fit TRBD2. V lost 6 bases to trimming and J lost 3 bases; unmatched junction nucleotides: 14. CDR1 and CDR2 (germline): MNHEY, SVGEGT. This CDR3 has 17 amino acids. As DNA, the CDR3 is TGTGCCAGCAGAGAGCGGGGCGGCCCTTATTTCTACAATGAGCAGTTCTTC. This translates into CASRERGGPYFYNEQFF.

This clonotype was observed a few times. For the CDR3, the DNA is TGTGCCAGCAGCCCCATCGACGCCGGTTACGAGCAGTACTTC. Its protein product is CASSPIDAGYEQYF. The J gene is TRBJ2-7, the V gene TRBV14; D ambiguous. CDR1 SGHDN and CDR2 FVKESK come from the germline V gene. V was clipped by 4 bases and J by 4 bases, with 14 bases between them. The CDR3 is 14 amino acids.

The chain uses TRBV18 and TRBJ1-1, with 10 bases lining up with TRBD1. The CDR3 sequence is 13 residues long. Germline trimming cut 3 bases from V and 11 bases from J; bases unmatched to any gene: 6. CDR1 is KGHSH and CDR2 is LQKENI in the germline V gene. CDR3 in DNA: TGTGCCAGCTCACCCCCGGGACAGGGGTCGGCTTTCTTT. This codes for CASSPPGQGSAFF.

The chain links TRBV6-6 to TRBJ1-5; 8 positions agree with TRBD1. Germline lookup yields CDR1 MNHNY and CDR2 SVGAGI (reference sequence). The CDR3 contains 15 residues. The V gene end was trimmed by 7 bases and the J gene end by 5 bases; junction bases not matched to a gene: 10. Here the CDR3 DNA reads TGTGCCAGCATCACCGACAGGGGAGTTGATCAGCCCCAGCATTTT. Its translation: CASITDRGVDQPQHF.

The chain is built from TRBV27 and TRBJ1-4; D is ambiguous. The CDR3 has 17 amino acids. CDR1 is MNHEY, CDR2 SMNVEV, per germline (reference sequence). Trimming took 2 bases from V and 4 from J, leaving 17 bases between them. The CDR3 DNA sequence: TGTGCCAGCAGTTTAGAGGCCTCTCTGGCGAGTAATGAAAAACTGTTTTTT. It yields the protein CASSLEASLASNEKLFF.

This chain joins TRBV9 and TRBJ1-5; D ambiguous. Trimming pared 0 bases from V and 0 bases from J, leaving 19 bases between. Germline CDR1 and CDR2: SGDLS and YYNGEE. This CDR3 is built from 19 residues. The CDR3 spells CASSVGADYVSDSNQPQHF. The CDR3 DNA reads TGTGCCAGCAGCGTAGGTGCCGACTACGTATCCGATAGCAATCAGCCCCAGCATTTT. Full variable domain (missing parts from reference TRBV9 and TRBJ1-5): DSGVTQTPKHLITATGQRVTLRCSPRSGDLSVYWYQQSLDQGLQFLIQYYNGEERAKGNILERFSAQQFPDLHSELNLSSLELGDSALYFCASSVGADYVSDSNQPQHFGDGTRLSIL.

The chain recombines TRBV28 with TRBJ1-5, with 8 positions matching TRBD1. The CDR3 contains 15 residues. The junction had 15 bases not matched to a gene; V was cut back by 11 bases and J by 6 bases. CDR1 MDHEN and CDR2 SYDVKM come from the germline V gene. The CDR3 DNA reads as TGTGCCGGCAAACCGGGACAGGTACGAACTCAGCCCCAGCATTTT. It translates to CAGKPGQVRTQPQHF.

This clonotype showed up just a few times. V is TRBV6-4 and J is TRBJ1-2; D gene uncertain. V was shortened by 8 bases and J by 4 bases, with 17 bases between the two germline ends. The germline V gene has CDR1 MRHNA and CDR2 SNTAGT. There are 14 residues in the CDR3. DNA of the CDR3: TGTGCCAGCTTGGGCACTAAACACACCTATGGCTACACCTTC. Translating gives CASLGTKHTYGYTF.

V usage is TRBV12-3 or TRBV12-4 and J usage is TRBJ2-4; maybe TRBD2 (6 bases). This CDR3 has 14 residues. The V gene lost 6 bases and the J gene lost 5 bases, with 14 bases spanning the gap. The CDR3 here is CASSPGGRQNIQYF. CDR3 coding DNA: TGTGCCAGCAGCCCCGGGGGTCGCCAAAACATTCAGTACTTC.

This clonotype was counted between two and nine times. The gene calls are TRBV6-5 and TRBJ2-1; D gene unclear. This CDR3 is built from 12 residues. V was trimmed by 0 bases and J by 10 bases, leaving 7 bases between them. CDR1 MNHEY and CDR2 SVGAGI come from the germline V gene. The CDR3 loop is CASSYSNQEQFF. DNA of the CDR3: TGTGCCAGCAGTTACTCGAATCAAGAGCAGTTCTTC.

This chain uses TRBV6-6 with TRBJ2-1; D is ambiguous. V lost 5 bases, J lost 5 bases, and 13 bases lay in between. The CDR3 is 14 residues long. The V gene's germline CDR1 is MNHNY and CDR2 SVGAGI (reference sequence). CDR3 nucleotides: TGTGCCAGCAGTAGATACGACCGGGACAATGAGCAGTTCTTC. The encoded protein is CASSRYDRDNEQFF.

The chain couples TRBV20-1 to TRBJ2-2; D unresolved. Trimming removed 0 bases at V and 4 bases at J, with 9 bases between. In germline, CDR1 is DFQATT, CDR2 SNEGSKA (reference sequence). The CDR3 has 14 amino acids. This chain's CDR3 is CSAREGPSTGELFF. The CDR3 nucleotides read TGCAGTGCTAGAGAAGGCCCTAGCACCGGGGAGCTGTTTTTT.

This clonotype was seen more than once but under ten times. The genes are TRBV6-5 and TRBJ2-7; D perhaps matches TRBD2 (6 bases). CDR3 length: 15 residues. Germline-derived CDR1 and CDR2 are MNHEY and SVGAGI. Trimming pared 0 bases from V and 4 bases from J, leaving 13 bases between. The CDR3 spells CASSYSIGGAYEQYF. CDR3 coding DNA: TGTGCCAGCAGTTACTCGATTGGCGGGGCTTACGAGCAGTACTTC.

V usage is TRBV7-9 and J usage is TRBJ2-5; 8 bases line up with TRBD2. V shed 4 bases, J shed 4 bases, and the junction held 5 bases outside the gene matches. Germline V lookup: CDR1 SEHNR, CDR2 FQNEAQ (reference sequence). The CDR3 consists of 14 residues. The CDR3 DNA sequence: TGTGCCAGCAGCTCCCGCACTAGCGGAGAGACCCAGTACTTC. Translation gives CASSSRTSGETQYF.

This clonotype was seen repeatedly, ten times or more. The chain couples TRBV13 to TRBJ2-5; the D is unclear. Judging by the DNA end, TRBJ2-7 fits better; the J call may be wrong. CDR1 is PRHDT, CDR2 FYEKMQ, per germline (reference sequence). This CDR3 has 11 amino acids. The CDR3 spells CASRSFYEQYF. The DNA of the CDR3 is TGTGCCAGCAGGTCCTTCTACGAGCAGTACTTC.

The chain carries TRBV27 and TRBJ2-5, with TRBD1 matching over 12 bases. TRBJ2-7 explains the end of the DNA better; the J call may be wrong. The CDR3 length is 14 residues. Germline values: CDR1 MNHEY, CDR2 SMNVEV (reference sequence). In DNA form, the CDR3 reads TGTGCCAGCAGTCCCGGGACAGGGGGCTCCGAGCAGTACTTC. Encoded protein: CASSPGTGGSEQYF.

This clonotype was detected many times. V is TRBV5-5 and J is TRBJ2-7, with 11 bases that match TRBD2. Germline assignment: CDR1 SGHKS and CDR2 YYEKEE (reference sequence). The CDR3 consists of 14 residues. The V and J ends lost 3 bases and 3 bases, in that order; junction bases with no gene match: 2. Here the CDR3 reads CASSWGTSGYEQYF. CDR3 nucleotide sequence: TGTGCCAGCAGCTGGGGGACTAGCGGCTACGAGCAGTACTTC.

The gene calls are TRBV7-9 and TRBJ1-1; 7 nucleotides match TRBD1. The CDR3 covers 18 residues. Germline assignment: CDR1 SEHNR and CDR2 FQNEAQ (reference sequence). The trim removed 5 bases at V and 1 base at J, leaving 16 bases unmatched. The CDR3 DNA reads as TGTGCCAGCAGCCAGGTTCCCTTGGGACAGCTAAAGAACACTGAAGCTTTCTTT. Protein: CASSQVPLGQLKNTEAFF.

In regard to this clonotype: At one boundary the junction diverges from the germline segment, which might be a read error. This chain joins TRBV9 and TRBJ2-3, with 10 nucleotides matching TRBD2. Germline V gives CDR1 SGDLS, CDR2 YYNGEE. This CDR3 has 15 residues. CDR3 residues: CASNVVGSGGDTQYF. DNA of the CDR3: TGTGCCAGCAACGTAGTGGGTAGCGGGGGGGATACGCAGTATTTT.

This clonotype has just a few counts. The chain uses TRBV4-2 and TRBJ2-7; D gene unclear. The germline CDR1 and CDR2 sequences are LGHNA and YNFKEQ. The CDR3 has 14 residues. V was trimmed by 0 bases and J by 4 bases, leaving 10 bases between them. The CDR3 region has the DNA TGTGCCAGCAGCCAAGATTGGGCCACATACGAGCAGTACTTC. It codes for CASSQDWATYEQYF.

V usage is TRBV6-5 and J usage is TRBJ1-2, with D unresolved. This CDR3 is 14 amino acids long. Per the germline V gene, CDR1 is MNHEY and CDR2 is SVGAGI. V lost 6 bases and J lost 4, with 15 bases in between. The CDR3 loop is CASRSQMLPYGYTF. As DNA, the CDR3 is TGTGCCAGCAGGTCACAGATGTTACCCTATGGCTACACCTTC.

This clonotype has only a few counts. The rearrangement joins TRBV7-9 to TRBJ2-3; 9 nucleotides match TRBD2. Germline V gene sequence: CDR1 SEHNR, CDR2 FQNEAQ (reference sequence). The CDR3 length is 16 residues. The junction had 2 bases not matched to a gene; V was cut back by 0 bases and J by 1 base. The CDR3 DNA reads TGTGCCAGCAGCTTAGCCGTAGCGGGGGGCACAGATACGCAGTATTTT. This sequence encodes CASSLAVAGGTDTQYF.

This clonotype was seen only a few times. V is TRBV5-6 and J is TRBJ1-1; D is unresolved. V lost 2 bases and J 0 bases, leaving 8 bases between the germline ends. Germline CDR1 reads SGHDT; CDR2 reads YYEEEE. CDR3 length: 14 residues. The CDR3 loop reads CASSLVQLNTEAFF. DNA for the CDR3: TGTGCCAGCAGCTTAGTACAGCTGAACACTGAAGCTTTCTTT.

The J gene is TRBJ2-1, the V gene TRBV27; D possibly corresponds to TRBD1 (6 bases). Germline assignment: CDR1 MNHEY and CDR2 SMNVEV (reference sequence). V was shortened by 5 bases and J by 6 bases, with 20 bases between the two germline ends. CDR3 length equals 16 residues. The CDR3: CASSTTGPWLGNEQFF. The DNA of the CDR3 is TGTGCCAGCAGTACGACAGGTCCCTGGCTGGGCAATGAGCAGTTCTTC.

The table lists this clonotype with a few counts. The missing conserved phenylalanine or tryptophan at the end of this CDR3 makes a read error likely. The V and J genes are TRBV27 and TRBJ1-1; 8 bases line up with TRBD1. Germline-derived CDR1 and CDR2 are MNHEY and SMNVEV (reference sequence). With V trimmed by 0 bases and J by 4 bases, 1 base remained unmatched. The length of the CDR3 is 14 residues. The CDR3 spells CASSLSTGGTEAFL. CDR3 in DNA: TGTGCCAGCAGTTTATCTACAGGGGGCACTGAAGCTTTCCTT.

This clonotype was observed a handful of times. CDR3 DNA: TGTGCCAGCAGTTTAGGGACGACGAGGATTGGCTACACCTTC. This codes for CASSLGTTRIGYTF. V usage is TRBV28 and J usage is TRBJ1-2, with D perhaps TRBD1 (5 bases). CDR3 length: 14 residues. The V and J ends lost 2 bases and 7 bases respectively, with 14 bases between them. Germline V gene lookup returns CDR1 MDHEN and CDR2 SYDVKM.